These 24 T cell receptor beta chains originate from one sample sequenced in a study of regulatory T cells in long-lasting Graves disease. HTBI primers from iRepertoire and Arm-PCR of CDR3 regions yielded the TCR beta libraries. TCRdb re-called the multiplex PCR reads with MiXCR, one entry per CDR3 protein. The sample has over 200,000 distinct CDR3 sequences; about 17% are singletons. The time point was: newly diagnosed GD, antithyroid drugs for less than 3 months. The TCR library was made from RNA that had been extracted from PBMCs in TRIzol. Sequenced material: peripheral blood mononuclear cells (PBMCs), taken at new diagnosis, from a patient treated with antithyroid drugs. The receptors derive from a female donor with Graves disease.

This clonotype was recorded many times. The CDR3 here is CASSVVGGPNTEAFF. In DNA form, the CDR3 reads TGTGCCAGCAGCGTAGTTGGCGGACCGAACACTGAAGCTTTCTTT. The chain carries TRBV9 and TRBJ1-1; the D is unclear. Germline V gene sequence: CDR1 SGDLS, CDR2 YYNGEE. Trimming shortened V by 0 bases and J by 1 base, and 10 bases separated the two germline ends. The CDR3 contains 15 residues. Based on the CDR3 plus reference TRBV9 and TRBJ1-1, the full variable domain is DSGVTQTPKHLITATGQRVTLRCSPRSGDLSVYWYQQSLDQGLQFLIQYYNGEERAKGNILERFSAQQFPDLHSELNLSSLELGDSALYFCASSVVGGPNTEAFFGQGTRLTVV.

This clonotype was seen many times. The rearrangement uses TRBV12-3 or TRBV12-4 and TRBJ1-4, with 7 bases fitting TRBD1. The CDR3 is 14 amino acids. Losses at the gene ends were 7 bases for V and 4 bases for J; bases not matched to a gene: 6. The CDR3 DNA follows: TGTGCCAGCAATACCCGGGACAGTAATGAAAAACTGTTTTTT. Its protein product is CASNTRDSNEKLFF.

This clonotype was recorded at least ten times. This chain links TRBV7-9 with TRBJ1-1; tentative D call: TRBD1 (6 bases). Trimming removed 2 bases from V and 5 bases from J, with 12 bases in between. The CDR3 is made up of 14 amino acids. Germline assignment: CDR1 SEHNR and CDR2 FQNEAQ (reference sequence). The CDR3 spells CASSLMGQQTEAFF. Here the CDR3 DNA reads TGTGCCAGCAGCTTAATGGGACAACAAACTGAAGCTTTCTTT.

This clonotype occurred many times. The CDR3 spells CATSREVRSGNTIYF. For the CDR3, the DNA is TGTGCCACCAGCAGAGAGGTCCGCTCTGGAAACACCATATATTTT. The rearrangement uses TRBV15 and TRBJ1-3; no definite D call. This CDR3 contains 15 residues. Germline CDR1 is LNHNV and CDR2 is YYDKDF (reference sequence). Trimming left V 0 bases short and J 0 bases short, with 6 bases between.

In its sample, this clonotype was seen many times. The chain links TRBV12-3 or TRBV12-4 to TRBJ2-5; a weak D match, TRBD1 (6 bases). The CDR3 spans 14 residues. Trimming cost V 5 bases and J 1 base, with 11 bases left between them. As DNA, the CDR3 is TGTGCCAGCAGTCCCGGACAGATCCAAGAGACCCAGTACTTC. Residues: CASSPGQIQETQYF.

This clonotype was counted ten times or more. The genes are TRBV5-1 and TRBJ1-3; D gene ambiguous. The CDR3 extends over 14 amino acids. V gave up 2 bases and J gave up 0 bases, with 6 bases separating them. Germline V CDR1 and CDR2: SGHRS, YFSETQ. The CDR3 here is CASSFDTSGNTIYF. DNA of the CDR3: TGCGCCAGCAGCTTTGATACCTCTGGAAACACCATATATTTT.

In its sample, this clonotype was seen many times. The chain employs TRBV20-1 and TRBJ1-2, with no clear D. The germline gives CDR1 DFQATT, CDR2 SNEGSKA (reference sequence). The CDR3 totals 12 residues. The ends were cut back, 3 bases at V and 4 bases at J, with 9 bases in the middle. CDR3 sequence: CSASEAAYGYTF. The CDR3 DNA reads as TGCAGTGCTAGCGAGGCAGCCTATGGCTACACCTTC.

This clonotype was counted many times. The chain carries TRBV9 and TRBJ2-7; 7 nucleotides line up with TRBD1. Germline V CDR1 and CDR2: SGDLS, YYNGEE. V lost 4 bases, J lost 1 base, and 8 bases stayed unmatched. The CDR3 loop spans 15 amino acids. CDR3 coding DNA: TGTGCCAGCAGCCCTAGTGAGGGGGCTTCCTACGAGCAGTACTTC. It yields the protein CASSPSEGASYEQYF. The full variable domain, its missing parts supplied by reference TRBV9 and TRBJ2-7, is DSGVTQTPKHLITATGQRVTLRCSPRSGDLSVYWYQQSLDQGLQFLIQYYNGEERAKGNILERFSAQQFPDLHSELNLSSLELGDSALYFCASSPSEGASYEQYFGPGTRLTVT.

This clonotype was counted at least ten times. This sequence joins TRBV19 and TRBJ1-1; no clear D. V lost 10 bases to trimming and J lost 1 base, with 22 bases between them. CDR3 length: 16 residues. Germline V gives CDR1 LNHDA, CDR2 SQIVND (reference sequence). The CDR3 region has the DNA TGTGCCATCAAAGGGTCAGGTACGGGGTCGAACACTGAAGCTTTCTTT. Its translation: CAIKGSGTGSNTEAFF.

There are many counts of this clonotype. This chain links TRBV2 with TRBJ2-1, with D possibly being TRBD1 (6 bases). Trimming pared 6 bases from V and 4 bases from J, leaving 13 bases between. The V gene's germline CDR1 is SNHLY and CDR2 FYNNEI. The CDR3 is made up of 14 amino acids. CDR3 DNA sequence: TGTGCCAGCAGGCCCGGGACAAATTACAATGAGCAGTTCTTC. Translating it yields CASRPGTNYNEQFF. The variable domain in full, with the rest retrieved from reference TRBV2 and TRBJ2-1, is EPEVTQTPSHQVTQMGQEVILRCVPISNHLYFYWYRQILGQKVEFLVSFYNNEISEKSEIFDDQFSVERPDGSNFTLKIRSTKLEDSAMYFCASRPGTNYNEQFFGPGTRLTVL.

This clonotype has at least ten counts. The junction does not match germline at one end; this may be a read error. The CDR3 region is CASSPRQGPIWAF. Here the CDR3 DNA reads TGTGCCAGCAGCCCCAGACAGGGCCCTATTTGGGCCTTC. The chain joins TRBV2 to TRBJ1-2; 7 bases are shared with TRBD1. This CDR3 contains 13 residues. Looked up from germline, CDR1 is SNHLY and CDR2 is FYNNEI.

There are many counts of this clonotype. V usage is TRBV11-1 and J usage is TRBJ2-7; D remains ambiguous. The CDR3 loop spans 16 amino acids. V lost 2 bases, J lost 2 bases, and 16 bases lay in between. Germline lookup yields CDR1 SGHAT and CDR2 FQDESV (reference sequence). In DNA, the CDR3 is TGTGCCAGCAGCTTAACGTTGGCAAAAGGAGCCTACGAGCAGTACTTC. Translating it yields CASSLTLAKGAYEQYF.

There are many counts of this clonotype. The gene calls are TRBV12-3 or TRBV12-4 and TRBJ2-3; D is unresolved. The V end lost 3 bases, the J end lost 1 base, and 5 bases lay between the germline ends. There are 13 residues in the CDR3. Here the CDR3 reads CASSFRGTDTQYF. DNA of the CDR3: TGTGCCAGCAGTTTCCGGGGCACAGATACGCAGTATTTT.

This clonotype was observed at least ten times. This chain uses TRBV29-1 with TRBJ2-2, with D possibly TRBD1 on 6 matching bases. Trimming left V 5 bases short and J 1 base short, with 11 bases between. CDR1 is SQVTM, CDR2 ANQGSEA, per germline. This CDR3 has 14 amino acids. The CDR3 protein is CSVLSTGNTGELFF. The DNA of the CDR3 is TGCAGCGTTCTCTCGACAGGGAACACCGGGGAGCTGTTTTTT.

This clonotype was observed many times. The chain employs TRBV7-9 and TRBJ2-5; 12 bases agree with TRBD2. Trimming at V came to 1 base and at J to 4 bases, leaving 1 base not matched to a gene. Germline V gene sequence: CDR1 SEHNR, CDR2 FQNEAQ (reference sequence). The CDR3 spans 15 residues. The CDR3 DNA reads as TGTGCCAGCAGCTTAGGGACTAGCGGGGCAGAGACCCAGTACTTC. As protein: CASSLGTSGAETQYF.

With regard to this clonotype: A much bigger clone sits one base away, suggesting this may be a read error. The chain carries TRBV18 and TRBJ2-5; weak D call: TRBD2 (6 bases). The germline V gene encodes CDR1 KGHSH and CDR2 LQKENI. CDR3 length: 14 amino acids. The CDR3 DNA sequence: TGTGCCAGCTCAACTGGAGGGGCAGGAGAGGCCCAGTACTTC. This sequence encodes CASSTGGAGEAQYF. Full variable domain (outside the CDR3, taken from reference TRBV18 and TRBJ2-5): NAGVMQNPRHLVRRRGQEARLRCSPMKGHSHVYWYRQLPEEGLKFMVYLQKENIIDESGMPKERFSAEFPKEGPSILRIQQVVRGDSAAYFCASSTGGAGEAQYFGPGTRLLVL.

The chain couples TRBV6-5 to TRBJ2-2; TRBD1 matches at 7 bases. In germline, CDR1 is MNHEY, CDR2 SVGAGI. The V and J ends lost 2 bases and 7 bases, in that order; junction bases with no gene match: 10. CDR3 length: 16 amino acids. CDR3 DNA sequence: TGTGCCAGCAGTTACGGCCAGGGGGATATGGGCGGGGAGCTGTTTTTT. It codes for CASSYGQGDMGGELFF.

There are many counts of this clonotype. The rearrangement joins TRBV9 to TRBJ2-7; a possible D gene is TRBD2 (6 bases). V shed 3 bases and J shed 2 bases, with 15 bases lying between them. The CDR3 runs 15 residues. From germline, CDR1 is SGDLS and CDR2 YYNGEE. The CDR3 DNA is TGTGCCAGCAGCGCAGGGATTAGCGGCGCCTACGAGCAGTACTTC. Amino acids: CASSAGISGAYEQYF.

The chain combines TRBV7-3 with TRBJ2-3, with TRBD1 identical over 10 bases. This CDR3 comprises 17 residues. Losses at the gene ends were 5 bases for V and 1 base for J; bases not matched to a gene: 9. CDR1 SGHTA and CDR2 FQGTGA come from the germline V gene. The CDR3 spells CASSPSFGQGGTDTQYF. The CDR3, as DNA: TGTGCCAGCAGCCCCTCCTTCGGACAGGGGGGCACAGATACGCAGTATTTT.

This clonotype was counted ten times or more. The V and J genes are TRBV28 and TRBJ2-7; TRBD2 matches 9 bases. CDR1 is MDHEN and CDR2 is SYDVKM in the germline V gene. There are 18 residues in the CDR3. The junction had 17 bases not matched to a gene; V was cut back by 6 bases and J by 2 bases. CDR3 sequence (DNA): TGTGCCAGCAGCCAAGTTAGCGGGAGCTTCCCCCCCCCCTACGAGCAGTACTTC. Translated: CASSQVSGSFPPPYEQYF.

This clonotype was detected many times. The CDR3 sequence is CASQALDQRVGETQYF. CDR3 nucleotide sequence: TGTGCCAGTCAGGCCCTGGATCAGCGGGTGGGGGAGACCCAGTACTTC. The chain uses TRBV2 and TRBJ2-5, with a tentative D call TRBD2 (6 bases). Looked up from germline, CDR1 is SNHLY and CDR2 is FYNNEI. The CDR3 sequence is 16 residues long. Deletions cut 9 bases from V and 5 bases from J, with 25 bases between.

V and J are TRBV2 and TRBJ1-2; D is uncertain. This CDR3 contains 14 residues. Between the trimmed V and J ends, which lost 7 bases and 3 bases, there was a span of 15 bases. Per germline, CDR1 SNHLY and CDR2 FYNNEI. The CDR3 is CASIPNKFYYGYTF. The CDR3 nucleotides are TGTGCCAGCATCCCCAACAAGTTTTACTATGGCTACACCTTC. The full variable domain, in which reference TRBV2 and TRBJ1-2 provide the parts outside the CDR3, is EPEVTQTPSHQVTQMGQEVILRCVPISNHLYFYWYRQILGQKVEFLVSFYNNEISEKSEIFDDQFSVERPDGSNFTLKIRSTKLEDSAMYFCASIPNKFYYGYTFGSGTRLTVV.

This clonotype was seen repeatedly, ten times or more. V and J are TRBV27 and TRBJ2-7; possibly TRBD1 for D (6 bases). The germline V gene encodes CDR1 MNHEY and CDR2 SMNVEV (reference sequence). The V gene lost 3 bases and the J gene lost 6 bases, with 15 bases spanning the gap. The CDR3 is 14 amino acids. CDR3 nucleotides: TGTGCCAGCAGTTTGGGCAGGGGAGTGGGCGAGCAGTACTTC. Translating it yields CASSLGRGVGEQYF.

This clonotype was observed many times. The rearrangement uses TRBV27 and TRBJ2-3; TRBD2 is a possible D gene (5 bases). The CDR3 consists of 13 residues. Germline CDR1 MNHEY, CDR2 SMNVEV (reference sequence). Trimming shortened V by 4 bases and J by 2 bases, and 7 bases separated the two germline ends. The CDR3 here is CASSSGNTDTQYF. In nucleotides, the CDR3 is TGTGCCAGCAGTTCGGGGAACACAGATACGCAGTATTTT.